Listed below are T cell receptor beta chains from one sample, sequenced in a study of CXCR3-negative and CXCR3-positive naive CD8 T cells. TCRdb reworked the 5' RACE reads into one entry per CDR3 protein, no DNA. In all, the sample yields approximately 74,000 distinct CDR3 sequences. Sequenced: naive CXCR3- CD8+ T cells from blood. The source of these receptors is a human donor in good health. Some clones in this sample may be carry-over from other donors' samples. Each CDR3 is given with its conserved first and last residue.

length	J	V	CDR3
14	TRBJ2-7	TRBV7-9	CASSSRDTAYEQYF
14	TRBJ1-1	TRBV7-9	CASSLVGQNTEAFF
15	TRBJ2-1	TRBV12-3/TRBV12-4	CASSERGGSWGEQFF
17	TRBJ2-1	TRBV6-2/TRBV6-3	CASSYVRDYSSYNEQFF
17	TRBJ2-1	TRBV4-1	CASSQLKLAGIYNEQFF
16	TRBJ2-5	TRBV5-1	CASSYLGLAGGETQYF
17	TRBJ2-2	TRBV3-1	CASSPWTSGENTGELFF
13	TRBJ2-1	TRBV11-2	CASSFGLGNEQFF
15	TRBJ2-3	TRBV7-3	CASSGRGGPTDTQYF
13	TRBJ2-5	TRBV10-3	CAIGAGIWETQYF
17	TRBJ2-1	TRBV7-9	CASSLPDSGSTYNEQFF
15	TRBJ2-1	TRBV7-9	CASSSTSGKGYEQFF
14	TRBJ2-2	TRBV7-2	CASSLRLAGDGLFF
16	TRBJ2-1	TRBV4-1	CASSQGPGLMGNEQFF
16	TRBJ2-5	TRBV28	CASSWTLGGASETQYF
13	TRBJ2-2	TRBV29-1	CSVDQGNTGELFF
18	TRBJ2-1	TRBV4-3	CASSQDLGIGGSYNEQFF
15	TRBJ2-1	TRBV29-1	CSVVKGQRELNEQFF
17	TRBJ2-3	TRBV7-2	CASLGLAGSLDTDTQYF
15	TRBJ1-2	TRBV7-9	CASSLVPDRGDGYTF
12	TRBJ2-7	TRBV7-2	CASSLAYGPEYF
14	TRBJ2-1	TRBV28	CASTNFRSRDRAFF
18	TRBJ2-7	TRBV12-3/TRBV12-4	CASSFGLAGGTSSYEQYF
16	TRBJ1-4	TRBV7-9	CASSLSHRVANEKLFF
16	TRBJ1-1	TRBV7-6	CASSLAPGQGNTEAFF
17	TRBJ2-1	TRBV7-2	CASSLVSWGDAYNEQFF
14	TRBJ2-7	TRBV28	CASSWTGIVYEQYF
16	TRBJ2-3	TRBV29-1	CSVEPPGLAQGDTQYF
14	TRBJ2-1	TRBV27	CASSLLGLAPEQFF
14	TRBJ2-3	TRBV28	CASSLEQGPDTQYF
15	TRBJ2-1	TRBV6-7	CASSPRRVRYNEQFF
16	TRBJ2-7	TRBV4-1	CASSQVVQPSSYEQYF
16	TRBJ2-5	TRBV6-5	CASSYSLAGVKETQYF
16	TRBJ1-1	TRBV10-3	CAISEDRDWRNTEAFF
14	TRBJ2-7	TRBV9	CASSPSDGSYEQYF
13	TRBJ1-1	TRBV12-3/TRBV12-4	CASSFPLDTEAFF
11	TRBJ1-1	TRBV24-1	CATRQGTEAFF
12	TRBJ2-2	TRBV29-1	CSVVRDTGELFF
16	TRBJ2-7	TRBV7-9	CASSAGLAGSSYEQYF
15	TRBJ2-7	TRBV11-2	CASSLDSGRGNEQYF
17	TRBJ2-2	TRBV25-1	CASSELVLGFSTGELFF
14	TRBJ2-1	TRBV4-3	CASSQDSGVDEQFF
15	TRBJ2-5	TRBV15	CATSSPLTGVETQYF
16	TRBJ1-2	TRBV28	CASSLLYDPRDYGYTF
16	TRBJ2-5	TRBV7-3	CASSTGTSGYQETQYF
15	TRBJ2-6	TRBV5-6	CASSLGAGGANVLTF
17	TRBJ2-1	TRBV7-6	CASSPPPGRVSYNEQFF
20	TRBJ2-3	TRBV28	CASSLSLGLAGGSDTDTQYF
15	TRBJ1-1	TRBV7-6	CASSLGGTANTEAFF
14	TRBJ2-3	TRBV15	CAVLAGASSDTQYF
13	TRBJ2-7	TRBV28	CASSPSTSYEQYF
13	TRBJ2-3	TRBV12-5	CASGSRLADTQYF
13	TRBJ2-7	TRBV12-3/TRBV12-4	CASTPTDYYEQYF
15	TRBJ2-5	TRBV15	CATMDSGSIRETQYF
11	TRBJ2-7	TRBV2	CATLTTDTQYF
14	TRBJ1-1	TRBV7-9	CASSPRGGDTEAFF
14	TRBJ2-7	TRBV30	CACTDSGSSYEQYF
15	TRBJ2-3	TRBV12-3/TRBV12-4	CASSLEEQSTDTQYF